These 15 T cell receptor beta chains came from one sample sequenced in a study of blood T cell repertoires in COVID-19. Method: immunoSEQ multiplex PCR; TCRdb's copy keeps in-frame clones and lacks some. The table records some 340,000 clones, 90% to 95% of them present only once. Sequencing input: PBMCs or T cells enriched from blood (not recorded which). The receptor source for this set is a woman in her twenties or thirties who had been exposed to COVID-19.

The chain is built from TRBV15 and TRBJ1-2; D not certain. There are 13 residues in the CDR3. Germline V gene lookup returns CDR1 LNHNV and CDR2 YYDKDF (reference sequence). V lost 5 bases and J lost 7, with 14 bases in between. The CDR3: CATSGGLKGGYTF. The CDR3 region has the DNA TGTGCCACCAGCGGCGGGTTAAAGGGTGGCTACACCTTC.

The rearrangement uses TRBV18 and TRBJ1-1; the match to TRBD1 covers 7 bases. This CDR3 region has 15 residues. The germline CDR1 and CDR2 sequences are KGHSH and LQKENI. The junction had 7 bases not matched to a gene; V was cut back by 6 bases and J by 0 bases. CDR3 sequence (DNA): TGTGCCAGCTCGGGGGGACAGACTATGAACACTGAAGCTTTCTTT. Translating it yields CASSGGQTMNTEAFF.

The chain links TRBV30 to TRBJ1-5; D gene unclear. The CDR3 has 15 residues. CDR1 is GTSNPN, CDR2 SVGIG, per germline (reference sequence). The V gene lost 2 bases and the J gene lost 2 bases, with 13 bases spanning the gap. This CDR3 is CAWSPGRLGNQPQHF. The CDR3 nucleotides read TGTGCCTGGAGTCCCGGGAGGTTGGGCAATCAGCCCCAGCATTTT.

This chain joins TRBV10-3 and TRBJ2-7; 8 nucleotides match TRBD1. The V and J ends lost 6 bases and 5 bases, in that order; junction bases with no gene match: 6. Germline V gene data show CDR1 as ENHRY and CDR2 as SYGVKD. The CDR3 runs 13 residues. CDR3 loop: CAISGQGGDEQYF. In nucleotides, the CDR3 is TGTGCCATCAGCGGACAGGGCGGGGACGAGCAGTACTTC.

The CDR3 coding sequence is TGCGCCAGCAGCCGATACACGGGAGCCGCCTACGAGCAGTACTTC. The encoded protein is CASSRYTGAAYEQYF. The chain recombines TRBV4-3 with TRBJ2-7; a weak D match, TRBD2 (6 bases). CDR3 length: 15 residues. Germline CDR1 LGHNA, CDR2 YSLEER. The V end lost 4 bases, the J end lost 2 bases, and 15 bases lay between the germline ends.

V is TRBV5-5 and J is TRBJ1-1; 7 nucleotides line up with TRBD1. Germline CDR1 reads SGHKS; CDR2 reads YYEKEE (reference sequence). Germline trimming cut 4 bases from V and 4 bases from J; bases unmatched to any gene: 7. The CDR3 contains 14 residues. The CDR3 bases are TGTGCCAGCAGCCTAAAAGGGGGCGGCACTGAAGCTTTCTTT. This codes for CASSLKGGGTEAFF.

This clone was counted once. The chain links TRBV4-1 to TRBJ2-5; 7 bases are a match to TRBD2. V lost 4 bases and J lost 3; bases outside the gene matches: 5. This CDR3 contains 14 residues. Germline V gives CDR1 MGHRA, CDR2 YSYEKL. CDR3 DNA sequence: TGCGCCAGCAGCCGGACTAGGGGCGAAGAGACCCAGTACTTC. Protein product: CASSRTRGEETQYF.

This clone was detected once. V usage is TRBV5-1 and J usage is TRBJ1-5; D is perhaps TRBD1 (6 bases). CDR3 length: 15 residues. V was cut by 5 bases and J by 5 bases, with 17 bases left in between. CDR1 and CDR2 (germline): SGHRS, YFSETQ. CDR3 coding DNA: TGCGCCAGCAGTCCACAGGGAGGGGACTATCAGCCCCAGCATTTT. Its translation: CASSPQGGDYQPQHF.

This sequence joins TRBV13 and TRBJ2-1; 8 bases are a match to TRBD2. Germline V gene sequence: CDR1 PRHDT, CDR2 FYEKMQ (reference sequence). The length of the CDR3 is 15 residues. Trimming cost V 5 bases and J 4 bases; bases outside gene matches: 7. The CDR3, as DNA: TGTGCCAGCAGCACCATAGCGGGGAAGTACAATGAGCAGTTCTTC. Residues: CASSTIAGKYNEQFF.

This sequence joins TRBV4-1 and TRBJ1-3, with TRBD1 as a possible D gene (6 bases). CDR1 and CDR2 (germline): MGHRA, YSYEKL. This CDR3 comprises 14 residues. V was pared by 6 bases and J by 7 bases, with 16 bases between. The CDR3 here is CASSRTAPPNTIYF. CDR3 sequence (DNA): TGCGCCAGCAGTCGGACAGCTCCTCCGAACACCATATATTTT.

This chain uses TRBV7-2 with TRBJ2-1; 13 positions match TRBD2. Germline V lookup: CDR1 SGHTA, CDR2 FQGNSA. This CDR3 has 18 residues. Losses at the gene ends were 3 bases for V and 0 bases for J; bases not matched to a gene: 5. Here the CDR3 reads CASSFPTSGGSSYNEQFF. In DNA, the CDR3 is TGTGCCAGCAGCTTTCCGACTAGCGGGGGGAGCTCCTACAATGAGCAGTTCTTC.

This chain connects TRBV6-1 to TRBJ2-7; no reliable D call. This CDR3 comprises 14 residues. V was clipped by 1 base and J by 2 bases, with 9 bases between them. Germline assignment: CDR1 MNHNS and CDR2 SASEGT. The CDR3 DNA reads TGTGCCAGCAGTGAAGGTTGGGCTACCTACGAGCAGTACTTC. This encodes CASSEGWATYEQYF.

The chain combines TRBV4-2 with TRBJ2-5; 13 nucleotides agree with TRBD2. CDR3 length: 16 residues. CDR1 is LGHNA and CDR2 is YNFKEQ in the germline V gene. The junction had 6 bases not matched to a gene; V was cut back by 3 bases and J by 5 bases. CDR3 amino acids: CASSQGTSGARETQYF. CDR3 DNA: TGTGCCAGCAGCCAGGGGACTAGCGGGGCACGGGAGACCCAGTACTTC.

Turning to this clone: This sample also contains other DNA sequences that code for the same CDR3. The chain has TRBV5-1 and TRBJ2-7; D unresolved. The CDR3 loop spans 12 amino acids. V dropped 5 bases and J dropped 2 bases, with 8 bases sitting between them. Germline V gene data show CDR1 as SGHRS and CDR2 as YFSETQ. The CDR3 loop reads CASRDGAYEQYF. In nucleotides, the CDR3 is TGCGCCAGCAGGGATGGAGCCTACGAGCAGTACTTC.

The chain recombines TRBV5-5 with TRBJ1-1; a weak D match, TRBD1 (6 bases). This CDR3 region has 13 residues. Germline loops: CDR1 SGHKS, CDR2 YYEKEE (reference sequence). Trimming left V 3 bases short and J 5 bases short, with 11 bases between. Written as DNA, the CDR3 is TGTGCCAGCAGCTACAGGGAATTGACTGAAGCTTTCTTT. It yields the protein CASSYRELTEAFF.